These 20 T cell receptor beta chains share one sample of origin, sequenced in a study of human T cells and chemical hapten exposure. TCRdb redid the calling of the RACE reads with MiXCR, one entry per CDR3 protein. The sample includes about 110,000 distinct CDR3 sequences, roughly 11% of them seen just once. The time point was: patch test 1, 2 weeks after DPC sensitization. Treatment specified: therapeutic diphenylcyclopropenone sensitization with weekly scalp DPC. This specimen was whole blood, taken in connection with sensitization to the hapten diphenylcyclopropenone (DPC). Receptor source: a woman in her thirties or forties with alopecia areata. Some clones in this sample may be carry-over from other donors' samples.

This clonotype was recorded many times. The gene calls are TRBV6-6 and TRBJ2-1; D unresolved. Deletions cut 10 bases from V and 9 bases from J, with 16 bases between. The CDR3 runs 12 residues. Germline lookup yields CDR1 MNHNY and CDR2 SVGAGI (reference sequence). CDR3 protein: CATEDNGGEQFF. CDR3 in DNA: TGTGCCACAGAAGATAACGGCGGTGAGCAGTTCTTC.

This clonotype was detected many times. The V and J genes are TRBV6-2 or TRBV6-3 and TRBJ2-6; D is ambiguous. The CDR3 loop spans 14 amino acids. CDR1 and CDR2 from the germline V gene are MNHEY and SVGEGT. Deletions cut 6 bases from V and 1 base from J, with 7 bases between. CDR3 loop: CASSRGSGANVLTF. As DNA, the CDR3 is TGTGCCAGCAGCCGAGGTTCTGGGGCCAACGTCCTGACTTTC.

The CDR3 reads CSAGSGWGTTYEQYF. Written as DNA, the CDR3 is TGCAGCGCTGGTAGCGGGTGGGGGACAACCTACGAGCAGTACTTC. The chain carries TRBV29-1 and TRBJ2-7, with D possibly TRBD2 on 7 matching bases. The CDR3 contains 15 residues. Per germline, CDR1 SQVTM and CDR2 ANQGSEA. V shed 7 bases and J shed 2 bases, with 21 bases lying between them.

This clonotype was seen repeatedly, ten times or more. This chain uses TRBV6-1 with TRBJ2-3; 14 bases line up with TRBD2. Trimming took 5 bases from V and 1 from J; bases not matched to a gene: 2. This CDR3 has 16 amino acids. Germline lookup yields CDR1 MNHNS and CDR2 SASEGT. CDR3 bases: TGTGCCAGCAGTACGGGACTAGCGGGAGGCACAGATACGCAGTATTTT. Amino acids: CASSTGLAGGTDTQYF.

The genes are TRBV12-3 or TRBV12-4 and TRBJ2-7; TRBD2 aligns across 15 bases. V lost 2 bases to trimming and J lost 0 bases; unmatched junction nucleotides: 11. CDR3 length: 20 amino acids. The CDR3 loop reads CASSLFAGGLAGGNSYEQYF. DNA for the CDR3: TGTGCCAGCAGTTTATTTGCGGGGGGACTAGCGGGAGGCAACTCCTACGAGCAGTACTTC.

This clonotype was seen a handful of times. The V gene is TRBV29-1, the J gene TRBJ1-1; D is unclear. The V end lost 4 bases, the J end lost 4 bases, and 13 bases lay between the germline ends. Germline V gene data show CDR1 as SQVTM and CDR2 as ANQGSEA. The CDR3 is made up of 13 amino acids. CDR3 in amino acids: CSVGPGPSTEAFF. In DNA, the CDR3 is TGCAGCGTTGGGCCGGGCCCGAGCACTGAAGCTTTCTTT.

This clonotype came up many times. The chain carries TRBV2 and TRBJ2-5; TRBD1 matches at 12 bases. The CDR3 runs 15 residues. J lost 2 bases, V lost 4 bases, and 2 bases had no gene match. Germline CDR1 is SNHLY and CDR2 is FYNNEI. CDR3 amino acids: CASSGDRGRQETQYF. CDR3 sequence (DNA): TGTGCCAGCAGTGGGGACAGGGGGCGTCAAGAGACCCAGTACTTC.

This clonotype showed up many times. V and J are TRBV5-1 and TRBJ2-5; D is possibly TRBD1 (5 bases). The V gene lost 0 bases and the J gene lost 5 bases, with 8 bases spanning the gap. CDR1 and CDR2 from the germline V gene are SGHRS and YFSETQ. The CDR3 is 13 amino acids. The CDR3 region has the DNA TGCGCCAGCAGCTTGGTATGGGGCGAGACCCAGTACTTC. Amino acid sequence: CASSLVWGETQYF.

This clonotype was observed at least ten times. The J gene is TRBJ2-1, the V gene TRBV24-1; 8 bases align to TRBD1. The ends lost 1 base at V and 4 bases at J; junction bases unmatched: 5. Germline-derived CDR1 and CDR2 are KGHDR and SFDVKD. This CDR3 is built from 16 residues. CDR3 DNA sequence: TGTGCCACCAGTGATTTAGGACAGGGTTCGTACAATGAGCAGTTCTTC. Amino acids: CATSDLGQGSYNEQFF.

This clonotype was picked up a small number of times. V and J are TRBV3-1 and TRBJ1-5; the D gene is possibly TRBD1 (5 bases). Between the trimmed V and J ends, which lost 1 base and 6 bases, there was a span of 10 bases. Germline V gene data show CDR1 as LGHDT and CDR2 as YNNKEL (reference sequence). The CDR3 has 14 amino acids. DNA for the CDR3: TGTGCCAGCAGCCAAGTCCCAGGGAGTCAGCCCCAGCATTTT. Translated, it gives CASSQVPGSQPQHF. Complete variable domain (other parts from reference TRBV3-1 and TRBJ1-5): DTAVSQTPKYLVTQMGNDKSIKCEQNLGHDTMYWYKQDSKKFLKIMFSYNNKELIINETVPNRFSPKSPDKAHLNLHINSLELGDSAVYFCASSQVPGSQPQHFGDGTRLSIL.

This clonotype was picked up a small number of times. The chain links TRBV12-3 or TRBV12-4 to TRBJ2-7; D unresolved. The CDR3 has 11 residues. V was pared by 6 bases and J by 3 bases, with 6 bases between. The DNA for the CDR3 is TGTGCCAGCAGCCTAAACTACGAGCAGTACTTC. This sequence encodes CASSLNYEQYF.

The J gene is TRBJ2-2, the V gene TRBV25-1; D is unclear. V was clipped by 2 bases and J by 1 base, with 5 bases between them. The CDR3 totals 14 residues. Germline V gene sequence: CDR1 MGHDK, CDR2 SYGVNS. Here the CDR3 DNA reads TGTGCCAGCAGTGAACGCGAGAACACCGGGGAGCTGTTTTTT. Its translation: CASSERENTGELFF.

This clonotype came up a few times. The rearrangement joins TRBV18 to TRBJ1-5; D is ambiguous. This CDR3 contains 13 residues. The V end was cut by 2 bases, the J end by 10 bases, with 12 bases between. CDR1 is KGHSH and CDR2 is LQKENI in the germline V gene. CDR3 bases: TGTGCCAGCTCACCAACAGCCGGAAGCCCCCAGCATTTT. Translated: CASSPTAGSPQHF. The variable domain in full, with the rest retrieved from reference TRBV18 and TRBJ1-5, is NAGVMQNPRHLVRRRGQEARLRCSPMKGHSHVYWYRQLPEEGLKFMVYLQKENIIDESGMPKERFSAEFPKEGPSILRIQQVVRGDSAAYFCASSPTAGSPQHFGDGTRLSIL.

In regard to this clonotype: A much bigger clone sits one base away, suggesting this may be a read error. The V gene is TRBV4-1, the J gene TRBJ1-3; possible D gene TRBD1, 5 bases. Germline-derived CDR1 and CDR2 are MGHRA and YSYEKL. V was cut by 3 bases and J by 4 bases, with 7 bases left in between. The CDR3 covers 13 residues. The CDR3 here is CASSQTDGNTIYF. The DNA for the CDR3 is TGCGCCAGCAGCCAGACAGACGGAAACACCATATATTTT.

This clonotype was detected ten times or more. This chain uses TRBV20-1 with TRBJ2-2, with 9 positions matching TRBD2. V lost 0 bases to trimming and J lost 3 bases; unmatched junction nucleotides: 5. CDR1 and CDR2 from the germline V gene are DFQATT and SNEGSKA (reference sequence). This CDR3 has 16 residues. Written as DNA, the CDR3 is TGCAGTGCTAGAGATCCAGCGGGGGGCGACACCGGGGAGCTGTTTTTT. It yields the protein CSARDPAGGDTGELFF.

The J gene is TRBJ1-1, the V gene TRBV20-1, with 7 nucleotides matching TRBD1. The germline CDR1 and CDR2 sequences are DFQATT and SNEGSKA (reference sequence). This CDR3 has 14 amino acids. V gave up 6 bases and J gave up 3 bases; unmatched junction bases: 10. CDR3 nucleotides: TGCAGTGCCCCGGGTCGGAGGGGGCACACTGAAGCTTTCTTT. This sequence encodes CSAPGRRGHTEAFF.

This clonotype was seen many times. The V gene is TRBV6-6, the J gene TRBJ1-5, with D tentatively TRBD1 (5 bases). Germline lookup yields CDR1 MNHNY and CDR2 SVGAGI (reference sequence). The CDR3 consists of 15 residues. Trimming left V 6 bases short and J 6 bases short, with 18 bases between. The CDR3 DNA reads as TGTGCCAGCAGACCCCCCGGGGAAACAGGTCAGCCCCAGCATTTT. It translates to CASRPPGETGQPQHF.

The gene calls are TRBV25-1 and TRBJ2-4; D gene unclear. The CDR3 spans 13 residues. Trimming pared 2 bases from V and 3 bases from J, leaving 5 bases between. Germline values: CDR1 MGHDK, CDR2 SYGVNS. This CDR3 reads CASSEVDKNIQYF. The CDR3 DNA reads as TGTGCCAGCAGTGAAGTGGACAAAAACATTCAGTACTTC.

Ten or more counts support this clonotype. CDR3 sequence: CASSPKLSNQPQHF. The DNA of the CDR3 is TGTGCCAGCTCACCTAAGTTGAGCAATCAGCCCCAGCATTTT. The V gene is TRBV18, the J gene TRBJ1-5; D is unresolved. The V gene lost 3 bases and the J gene lost 1 base, with 7 bases spanning the gap. CDR1 and CDR2 (germline): KGHSH, LQKENI. The CDR3 is 14 amino acids.

This clonotype has ten or more counts. The chain is built from TRBV3-1 and TRBJ1-1; D not certain. The CDR3 loop spans 17 amino acids. V was shortened by 1 base and J by 5 bases, with 20 bases between the two germline ends. The germline V gene encodes CDR1 LGHDT and CDR2 YNNKEL (reference sequence). The CDR3 region has the DNA TGTGCCAGCAGCCAAGCAAGCCTACGGGAGCGAAGGACTGAAGCTTTCTTT. It translates to CASSQASLRERRTEAFF.